This T cell receptor beta chain appears in the sequencing data of a study of blood T cell repertoires in COVID-19. Background on the study: PBMCs, B-cell-depleted T cells, or T cells provided the cDNA or gDNA that made up the material.

Deletions cut 2 bases from V and 6 bases from J, with 8 bases between. Germline V lookup: CDR1 MNHNY, CDR2 SVGAGI (reference sequence). The CDR3 consists of 12 residues. In the original analysis: Quantification of nucleated cells was approximated via reference gene primer amplification. Assay: immunoSEQ multiplex PCR; the TCRdb copy retains only in-frame clones and omits some. Clone size and the V and J calls come from that table; the DNA yielded D and trimming. The profile shows hundreds of thousands of clones, around 80% of them singletons. The chain uses TRBV6-6 and TRBJ2-7, with D possibly matching TRBD2 (5 bases). Specimen: peripheral blood. This TCR came from a woman of 80 years or more with active or convalescent COVID-19. CDR3 coding DNA: TGTGCCAGCAGTTACCCGGGATCCGAGCAGTACTTC. Translated: CASSYPGSEQYF.